These T cell receptor beta chains were read from a single sample in a study of early T cells in non-severe SARS-CoV-2 infection. TCRdb reprocessed the 5' RACE reads with MiXCR, giving one entry per CDR3 protein. The sample records around 40,000 distinct CDR3 sequences, under 8% being singletons. Sequenced sample: whole blood. Source of these receptors: an adult who was a healthcare worker with PCR-confirmed SARS-CoV-2 infection or an uninfected control (not recorded which). Both conserved end residues are part of each CDR3. A D gene is named only where the DNA matches it firmly. A clone size is listed for some rows: how often the clone was seen (once, few, many), or a class if it is expanded.

J gene	D gene	clone size	V gene	CDR3 DNA	CDR3 protein
TRBJ2-3	-	-	TRBV6-7	TGTGCCAGCAGTTACGCCCTAGAGGGAGATACGCAGTATTTT	CASSYALEGDTQYF
TRBJ1-5	TRBD1	many	TRBV27	TGTGCCAGCAGTTCCGTTCGTGCTGTAACAGGGGCAAATCAGCCCCAGCATTTT	CASSSVRAVTGANQPQHF
TRBJ2-5	-	many	TRBV9	TGTGCCAGCAGCGTAAACTCAGGGGCTCAAGAGACCCAGTACTTC	CASSVNSGAQETQYF
TRBJ2-5	-	many	TRBV7-9	TGTGCCGGCAGCTTACAAGGCCAAGAGACCCAGTACTTC	CAGSLQGQETQYF
TRBJ1-6	TRBD1	-	TRBV18	TGTGCCAGCCGCTCCGGGACAGGGAGCTCCTATAATTCACCCCTCCACTTT	CASRSGTGSSYNSPLHF
TRBJ2-7	TRBD1	few	TRBV13	TGTGCCAGCAGCTCCAGGACAGGGACCTACGAGCAGTACTTC	CASSSRTGTYEQYF
TRBJ1-1	-	few	TRBV18	TGTGCCAGCTCACCACCGGCGGGGGTAGGGACTGAAGCTTTCTTT	CASSPPAGVGTEAFF
TRBJ2-5	-	few	TRBV3-1	TGTGCCAGCAGCCTCCGGGGAAAGAGGAGGGAGACCCAGTACTTC	CASSLRGKRRETQYF
TRBJ2-5	-	many	TRBV7-2	TGTGCCAGCAGGACCCTAGAGCGGGCGGAGACCCAGTACTTC	CASRTLERAETQYF
TRBJ2-1	-	-	TRBV18	TGTGCCAGCTCACCAAAAAGGCGGTCGGGATTGAACAATGAGCAGTTCTTC	CASSPKRRSGLNNEQFF
TRBJ1-6	-	many	TRBV20-1	TGCAGTGCTAGGGACACCCTTAATTCACCCCTCCACTTT	CSARDTLNSPLHF
TRBJ2-7	-	few	TRBV28	TGTGCCAGCAGTGACAGGGCCCGGGACTACGAGCAGCACTTC	CASSDRARDYEQHF
TRBJ2-5	-	many	TRBV11-2	TGTGCCAGCAGCTTAGAACCCTGGGGAGAGACCCAGTACTTC	CASSLEPWGETQYF
TRBJ1-6	-	-	TRBV12-3/TRBV12-4	TGTGCCAGCAGTTTTGAGGAGCAATCACCCCTCCACTTT	CASSFEEQSPLHF
TRBJ2-5	-	-	TRBV5-1	TGCGCCAGCAGCTTGGGGGCAGCGCGGGACCAAGAGACCCAGTACTTC	CASSLGAARDQETQYF
TRBJ2-1	-	-	TRBV10-2	TGCGCCAGCAGTGTTAACAATGAGCAGTTCTTC	CASSVNNEQFF
TRBJ2-7	-	many	TRBV7-9	TGTGCCAGCAGCCAAACCAGGGGTATGACCTACGAGCAGTACTTC	CASSQTRGMTYEQYF
TRBJ2-3	TRBD2	few	TRBV4-2	TGTGCCAGCAGCCAAGATGCCGGACTAGCGGCTGATACGCAGTATTTT	CASSQDAGLAADTQYF
TRBJ2-3	TRBD1	many	TRBV27	TGTGCCAGCAGTGCGGCACAGGGGGTCTCGCAGTATTTT	CASSAAQGVSQYF
TRBJ2-2	-	few	TRBV5-1	TGCGCCAGCAGCTTGGCGCGGCAGAACACCGGGGAGCTGTTTTTT	CASSLARQNTGELFF
TRBJ1-6	TRBD1	many	TRBV11-2	TGTGCCAGCAGCTTAGTTCGGACAGGGAAATCACCCCTCCACTTT	CASSLVRTGKSPLHF
TRBJ2-2	-	many	TRBV20-1	TGCAGTGCTAGGTTCCGGAACACCGGGGAGCTGTTTTTT	CSARFRNTGELFF
TRBJ2-1	-	-	TRBV6-2/TRBV6-3	TGTGCCAGCCGACGTACGGATGAGCAGTTCTTC	CASRRTDEQFF
TRBJ2-3	-	few	TRBV6-2/TRBV6-3	TGTGCCAGCAGTTACTCGAACCAGGACCTAACAGATACGCAGTATTTT	CASSYSNQDLTDTQYF
TRBJ1-1	-	-	TRBV2	TGTGCCAGCATCGCTTGGGGCAGGAACACTGTAGCTTTCTTT	CASIAWGRNTVAFF
TRBJ1-2	TRBD1	-	TRBV7-2	TGTGCCAGCAGCTTAGGCCCAACAGGGGGCGGCTATGGCTACACCTTC	CASSLGPTGGGYGYTF
TRBJ2-7	TRBD1	-	TRBV2	TGTGCCAGCAGTGAAGAGGGGGCGCTTTACGAGCAGTACTTC	CASSEEGALYEQYF